The 32 T cell receptor beta chains reported below all come from one sample, sequenced in a study of T cell changes during pregnancy in multiple sclerosis. The table came from immunoSEQ multiplex PCR; TCRdb's copy has only in-frame clones and leaves some out. Of around 80,000 clones in the sample, approximately 93% are singletons; the top ten hold about 1%. The sample consisted of peripheral blood, taken in the second trimester of pregnancy. The receptors come from a female donor in good health, enrolled as a control in a pregnancy study.

The chain joins TRBV5-1 to TRBJ1-4; TRBD1 matches 7 bases. The germline V gene has CDR1 SGHRS and CDR2 YFSETQ. The CDR3 has 14 residues. V lost 4 bases and J lost 4; bases outside the gene matches: 4. CDR3 loop: CASSLGQYNEKLFF. As DNA, the CDR3 is TGCGCCAGCAGCCTGGGACAGTATAATGAAAAACTGTTTTTT.

This rearrangement joins TRBV27 to TRBJ2-1; no firm D call. The length of the CDR3 is 16 residues. CDR1 is MNHEY and CDR2 is SMNVEV in the germline V gene (reference sequence). Trimming pared 0 bases from V and 0 bases from J, leaving 9 bases between. CDR3 sequence: CASSLSTVSSYNEQFF. DNA of the CDR3: TGTGCCAGCAGTTTATCAACAGTGAGCTCCTACAATGAGCAGTTCTTC.

The rearrangement uses TRBV10-3 and TRBJ1-1; weak D call: TRBD1 (5 bases). The length of the CDR3 is 15 residues. V lost 7 bases and J 1 base, leaving 16 bases between the germline ends. Per germline, CDR1 ENHRY and CDR2 SYGVKD. DNA of the CDR3: TGTGCCATCAAAAGGGGAGGAGGGGAGAACACTGAAGCTTTCTTT. Translated, it gives CAIKRGGGENTEAFF.

The chain uses TRBV5-1 and TRBJ2-7; the match to TRBD2 covers 15 bases. V dropped 0 bases and J dropped 0; count of bases not matched to a gene: 1. The CDR3 sequence is 17 residues long. Germline V gene data show CDR1 as SGHRS and CDR2 as YFSETQ. In DNA form, the CDR3 reads TGCGCCAGCAGCTTGGGGACTAGCGGGAGGGCCTCCTACGAGCAGTACTTC. It specifies CASSLGTSGRASYEQYF. The complete variable domain, with remaining parts taken from reference TRBV5-1 and TRBJ2-7, reads KAGVTQTPRYLIKTRGQQVTLSCSPISGHRSVSWYQQTPGQGLQFLFEYFSETQRNKGNFPGRFSGRQFSNSRSEMNVSTLELGDSALYLCASSLGTSGRASYEQYFGPGTRLTVT.

The V and J genes are TRBV28 and TRBJ1-4; D is ambiguous. V dropped 3 bases and J dropped 10 bases, with 12 bases sitting between them. Germline CDR1 reads MDHEN; CDR2 reads SYDVKM. The CDR3 has 13 amino acids. The CDR3, as DNA: TGTGCCAGCAGTTTCGACGGGGAAGGAAAACTGTTTTTT. It yields the protein CASSFDGEGKLFF.

The chain joins TRBV18 to TRBJ1-2; 8 positions match TRBD1. The CDR3 runs 16 residues. Germline CDR1 is KGHSH and CDR2 is LQKENI. The junction had 9 bases not matched to a gene; V was cut back by 2 bases and J by 4 bases. DNA of the CDR3: TGTGCCAGCTCACCAGAGACAGGGGTTGCGGGCTATGGCTACACCTTC. Translating gives CASSPETGVAGYGYTF.

The chain is built from TRBV28 and TRBJ1-1, with TRBD1 matching 9 bases. Germline CDR1 and CDR2: MDHEN and SYDVKM. V dropped 3 bases and J dropped 4; count of bases not matched to a gene: 6. The CDR3 is 15 amino acids. CDR3 sequence: CASSLAPGQGTEAFF. Written as DNA, the CDR3 is TGTGCCAGCAGTTTGGCCCCGGGACAGGGCACTGAAGCTTTCTTT.

V gene TRBV10-3 combines with J gene TRBJ2-3, with D possibly matching TRBD2 (6 bases). This CDR3 is built from 15 residues. Trimming pared 6 bases from V and 3 bases from J, leaving 16 bases between. Germline V lookup: CDR1 ENHRY, CDR2 SYGVKD. CDR3 DNA: TGTGCCATCAGCCGCCGGAGGGCCGAGACAGATACGCAGTATTTT. Translating gives CAISRRRAETDTQYF.

The chain is built from TRBV15 and TRBJ2-7; 11 bases match TRBD1. After removal of 5 bases from V and 1 base from J, the junction contained 7 bases not matched to a gene. The CDR3 sequence is 16 residues long. Germline values: CDR1 LNHNV, CDR2 YYDKDF (reference sequence). This CDR3 reads CATSWGGQGGSYEQYF. CDR3 DNA: TGTGCCACCAGCTGGGGGGGACAGGGGGGATCCTACGAGCAGTACTTC.

The chain combines TRBV6-5 with TRBJ1-5; 8 positions agree with TRBD1. Germline V gives CDR1 MNHEY, CDR2 SVGAGI. Trimming at V came to 5 bases and at J to 8 bases, leaving 5 bases not matched to a gene. This CDR3 region has 13 residues. CDR3 in amino acids: CASSRTGYEPQHF. CDR3 DNA sequence: TGTGCCAGCAGTAGGACAGGGTATGAGCCCCAGCATTTT.

The rearrangement uses TRBV5-6 and TRBJ1-1; a weak D match, TRBD1 (5 bases). Trimming shortened V by 1 base and J by 1 base, and 8 bases separated the two germline ends. Germline V gene lookup returns CDR1 SGHDT and CDR2 YYEEEE. This CDR3 is 14 amino acids long. The CDR3 spells CASSLLGQNTEAFF. The CDR3 bases are TGTGCCAGCAGCTTGTTGGGGCAGAACACTGAAGCTTTCTTT.

This chain links TRBV2 with TRBJ1-1; tentative D call: TRBD1 (6 bases). The V gene lost 3 bases and the J gene lost 4 bases, with 12 bases spanning the gap. CDR1 is SNHLY, CDR2 FYNNEI, per germline. The CDR3 has 14 residues. The CDR3 here is CASSDAGGTTEAFF. In DNA, the CDR3 is TGTGCCAGCAGTGACGCTGGGGGCACCACTGAAGCTTTCTTT.

About this clone: A junction end diverges from the germline sequence, so it may reflect a read error. The chain joins TRBV6-1 to TRBJ1-1; 7 bases map to TRBD1. Germline V gene sequence: CDR1 MNHNS, CDR2 SASEGT. The CDR3 is made up of 14 amino acids. The CDR3 bases are TGTGCCAGCAGCGAAGCGCACAGGGGCGCTGAAGCTTTCTTT. Translation: CASSEAHRGAEAFF.

The V and J genes are TRBV2 and TRBJ2-7; D is perhaps TRBD1 (6 bases). With 1 base removed from V and 4 bases from J, the gap between germline ends came to 11 bases. Germline CDR1 and CDR2: SNHLY and FYNNEI. The CDR3 runs 14 residues. The CDR3: CASSEGTVLYEQYF. The CDR3 DNA sequence: TGTGCCAGCAGTGAAGGGACAGTCCTATACGAGCAGTACTTC.

The genes are TRBV25-1 and TRBJ1-1; D is perhaps TRBD1 (6 bases). The V and J ends lost 2 bases and 1 base respectively, with 14 bases between them. Germline V CDR1 and CDR2: MGHDK, SYGVNS. The CDR3 has 16 amino acids. CDR3 loop: CASSEDGGAPNTEAFF. The CDR3 nucleotides read TGTGCCAGCAGTGAAGACGGGGGGGCGCCGAACACTGAAGCTTTCTTT.

DNA of the CDR3: TGTGCCACCGGACTAGCGGCACCCAATGAGCAGTTCTTC. Translating it yields CATGLAAPNEQFF. The V gene is TRBV2, the J gene TRBJ2-1; TRBD2 matches 10 bases. Germline CDR1 SNHLY, CDR2 FYNNEI. This CDR3 has 13 amino acids. The V gene end was trimmed by 10 bases and the J gene end by 6 bases; junction bases not matched to a gene: 6.

This clone appeared a single time. The chain uses TRBV25-1 and TRBJ1-1; D might be TRBD1 (5 bases). Germline CDR1 and CDR2: MGHDK and SYGVNS. The CDR3 has 14 residues. Trimming removed 11 bases from V and 0 bases from J, with 16 bases in between. The CDR3 is CAGSPGPLNTEAFF. The CDR3 nucleotides are TGTGCCGGCTCACCAGGGCCGTTGAACACTGAAGCTTTCTTT.

The chain is built from TRBV5-4 and TRBJ2-7; TRBD1 is a possible D gene (6 bases). The V end was cut by 4 bases, the J end by 5 bases, with 13 bases between. Germline CDR1 is SGHNT and CDR2 is YYREEE (reference sequence). There are 13 residues in the CDR3. The CDR3, as DNA: TGTGCCAGCAGCACTCAGGGGTCCCACGAGCAGTACTTC. This translates into CASSTQGSHEQYF.

The rearrangement joins TRBV28 to TRBJ2-7; a weak D match, TRBD2 (6 bases). The CDR3 totals 14 residues. The ends were cut back, 2 bases at V and 7 bases at J, with 15 bases in the middle. From germline, CDR1 is MDHEN and CDR2 SYDVKM. This chain's CDR3 is CASSLRSGEGEQYF. CDR3 bases: TGTGCCAGCAGTTTACGGTCGGGGGAAGGGGAGCAGTACTTC.

This rearrangement joins TRBV2 to TRBJ1-4, with 10 bases fitting TRBD1. Germline lookup yields CDR1 SNHLY and CDR2 FYNNEI. This CDR3 region has 12 residues. Trimming cost V 9 bases and J 7 bases; bases outside gene matches: 2. The CDR3 region is CASRTGGEKLFF. CDR3 bases: TGTGCCAGTAGGACAGGGGGTGAAAAACTGTTTTTT.

The V and J genes are TRBV6-5 and TRBJ2-3, with 11 bases lining up with TRBD2. Germline V gene lookup returns CDR1 MNHEY and CDR2 SVGAGI. There are 14 residues in the CDR3. J was trimmed by 1 base and V by 6 bases; bases with no gene match: 0. CDR3 sequence (DNA): TGTGCCAGCAGACTAGCGGGAGGCACAGATACGCAGTATTTT. Translated: CASRLAGGTDTQYF.

The chain links TRBV9 to TRBJ1-1; D might be TRBD1 (5 bases). CDR1 and CDR2 from the germline V gene are SGDLS and YYNGEE. V was pared by 6 bases and J by 1 base, with 10 bases between. This CDR3 spans 13 amino acids. The CDR3 DNA is TGTGCCAGCACCCCAGGGTGGAACACTGAAGCTTTCTTT. Residues: CASTPGWNTEAFF.

The genes are TRBV27 and TRBJ1-2; D is uncertain. CDR1 and CDR2 (germline): MNHEY, SMNVEV (reference sequence). Trimming left V 3 bases short and J 6 bases short, with 14 bases between. The CDR3 covers 14 residues. CDR3 protein: CASSFISPVNGYTF. DNA for the CDR3: TGTGCCAGCAGTTTTATCAGTCCCGTAAATGGCTACACCTTC.

The chain employs TRBV14 and TRBJ2-1; D may be TRBD2 (5 bases). This CDR3 comprises 16 residues. The V end was cut by 4 bases, the J end by 8 bases, with 21 bases between. The germline V gene has CDR1 SGHDN and CDR2 FVKESK. DNA for the CDR3: TGTGCCAGCAGCCCAGCATGGGCGGCCAGAGGGTATGAGCAGTTCTTC. Amino acid sequence: CASSPAWAARGYEQFF.

The gene calls are TRBV7-9 and TRBJ2-2; possibly TRBD2 for D (6 bases). The germline CDR1 and CDR2 sequences are SEHNR and FQNEAQ (reference sequence). This CDR3 spans 15 amino acids. V was trimmed by 1 base and J by 5 bases, leaving 11 bases between them. CDR3 DNA sequence: TGTGCCAGCAGCTTAGTGGTCGGACTAACCGGGGAGCTGTTTTTT. Its protein is CASSLVVGLTGELFF.

The V and J genes are TRBV28 and TRBJ1-2; TRBD1 matches at 10 bases. Germline trimming cut 5 bases from V and 4 bases from J; bases unmatched to any gene: 16. Germline loops: CDR1 MDHEN, CDR2 SYDVKM. CDR3 length: 18 amino acids. The CDR3, as DNA: TGTGCCAGCAGTGGGGGCCCGGGACAGGGGAGGAGTGGCTATGGCTACACCTTC. It yields the protein CASSGGPGQGRSGYGYTF.

J is TRBJ2-3 and V is TRBV5-4, with a possible D match to TRBD2 (6 bases). CDR3 length equals 15 residues. V lost 0 bases and J 6 bases, leaving 14 bases between the germline ends. From germline, CDR1 is SGHNT and CDR2 YYREEE (reference sequence). The CDR3 DNA sequence: TGTGCCAGCAGCTTGGAGGTGGGAGCGGGCGATACGCAGTATTTT. Translating gives CASSLEVGAGDTQYF.

V usage is TRBV19 and J usage is TRBJ2-1; 10 nucleotides align to TRBD2. The V and J ends lost 5 bases and 1 base, in that order; junction bases with no gene match: 8. This CDR3 contains 17 residues. Looked up from germline, CDR1 is LNHDA and CDR2 is SQIVND (reference sequence). CDR3 DNA sequence: TGTGCCAGTAGTCCAAACAGCGGGAGGGGTTCCTACAATGAGCAGTTCTTC. As protein: CASSPNSGRGSYNEQFF.

The chain has TRBV4-1 and TRBJ2-7, with 7 bases identical to TRBD1. J lost 2 bases, V lost 0 bases, and 4 bases had no gene match. CDR3 length: 15 amino acids. Germline CDR1 and CDR2: MGHRA and YSYEKL. The CDR3 coding sequence is TGCGCCAGCAGCCAAGAGCACCAGGGGGCCTACGAGCAGTACTTC. Amino acids: CASSQEHQGAYEQYF.

The CDR3, as DNA: TGCGCCAGCAGTAGGGGGTCCGGGCAGCCCCAGCATTTT. This encodes CASSRGSGQPQHF. The chain recombines TRBV5-1 with TRBJ1-5; the D gene is possibly TRBD1 (6 bases). Trimming left V 5 bases short and J 7 bases short, with 13 bases between. The CDR3 extends over 13 amino acids. CDR1 is SGHRS, CDR2 YFSETQ, per germline.

The rearrangement links TRBV5-4 to TRBJ2-5, with 7 bases fitting TRBD1. J gave up 5 bases and V 3 bases, and 7 bases lay outside the gene matches. The germline V gene has CDR1 SGHNT and CDR2 YYREEE (reference sequence). This CDR3 is 14 amino acids long. This chain's CDR3 is CASSSKTGQETQYF. The CDR3 DNA sequence: TGTGCCAGCAGCTCAAAGACAGGGCAGGAGACCCAGTACTTC.

The V call is TRBV6-5, the J call TRBJ1-1; 10 bases map to TRBD1. This CDR3 has 15 residues. Germline V CDR1 and CDR2: MNHEY, SVGAGI. Trimming cost V 6 bases and J 3 bases; bases outside gene matches: 7. CDR3 coding DNA: TGTGCCAGCAGCCCCAAGACAGGGGGCTACACTGAAGCTTTCTTT. Protein sequence: CASSPKTGGYTEAFF.